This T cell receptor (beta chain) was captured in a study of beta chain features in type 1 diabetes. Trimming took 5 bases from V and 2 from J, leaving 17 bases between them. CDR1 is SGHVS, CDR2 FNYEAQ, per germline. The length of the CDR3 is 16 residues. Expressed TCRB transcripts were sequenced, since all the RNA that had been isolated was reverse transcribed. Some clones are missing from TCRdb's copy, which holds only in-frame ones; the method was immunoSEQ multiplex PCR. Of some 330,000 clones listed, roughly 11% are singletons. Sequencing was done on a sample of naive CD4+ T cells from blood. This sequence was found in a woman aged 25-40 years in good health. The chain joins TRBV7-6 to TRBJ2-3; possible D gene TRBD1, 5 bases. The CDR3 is CASSPPQGSDTDTQYF. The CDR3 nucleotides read TGTGCCAGCAGCCCACCTCAGGGTTCGGACACAGATACGCAGTATTTT.